These T cell receptor beta chains were read from a single sample in a study of OX40 agonist ivuxolimab in advanced cancers. Sequencing was performed with immunoSEQ multiplex PCR; in TCRdb, only in-frame clones are kept and a portion is missing. The table lists tens of thousands of clones, around 90% of them singletons. The material was CD4+ or CD8+ T cells sorted from blood, obtained in a trial of the OX40 agonist ivuxolimab. The receptors shown here come from an adult with an advanced solid tumor such as melanoma, head and neck, liver or kidney cancer. Each CDR3 is given with its conserved first and last residue. The D gene is left open where the match is weak. Clone size is given for some rows only: seen once, a few or many times, or a class if the clone is expanded.

clone_size,v_call,d_call,j_call,cdr3_nt,cdr3_aa
-,TRBV9,-,TRBJ1-1,TGTGCCAGCAGCGTAGGAGTGGACAGCACTGAAGCTTTCTTT,CASSVGVDSTEAFF
-,TRBV28,-,TRBJ2-7,TGTGCCAGCAGTTGGTCAGGTGCCGAGCAGTACTTC,CASSWSGAEQYF
once,TRBV7-3,TRBD1,TRBJ2-7,TGTGCCAGCAGTCTCTCGGTGACAGGGGGACACGAGCAGTACTTC,CASSLSVTGGHEQYF
few,TRBV20-1,-,TRBJ2-5,TGCAGTGCTAGCTTAGCCGAGACCCAGTACTTC,CSASLAETQYF
-,TRBV7-9,-,TRBJ2-5,TGTGCCAGCAGCTCCTCAGCGGTAAAGGACAAGGAGTACTTC,CASSSSAVKDKEYF
-,TRBV27,-,TRBJ2-3,TGTGCCAGCAGTTTATTTAGTGTGGTTGGGACCCGCACAGATACGCAGTATTTT,CASSLFSVVGTRTDTQYF
-,TRBV28,TRBD1,TRBJ1-6,TGTGCCAGCAGGGACAGGGGCTATTCACCCCTCCACTTT,CASRDRGYSPLHF
-,TRBV5-1,-,TRBJ2-3,TGCGCCAGCAGCTCAATGGGGGCGCTGATTACAGATACGCAGTATTTT,CASSSMGALITDTQYF
-,TRBV10-3,-,TRBJ2-1,TGTGCCATCAGTGAAGGAGCAGGCAATGAGCAGTTCTTC,CAISEGAGNEQFF
-,TRBV7-9,-,TRBJ2-5,TGTGCCAGCAGCACCGGGACACTTCAAGAGACCCAGTACTTC,CASSTGTLQETQYF
-,TRBV18,-,TRBJ1-4,TGTGCCAGCTCACCGGCGGCAACTAATGAAAAACTGTTTTTT,CASSPAATNEKLFF
-,TRBV5-4,TRBD2,TRBJ2-5,TGTGCCAGCAGCTGGGCCGGGACTAGCGGGAGTAAGGAGACCCAGTACTTC,CASSWAGTSGSKETQYF
-,TRBV18,-,TRBJ2-1,TGTGCCAGCTCGGTGGACCAAGCCTACAATGAGCAGTTCTTC,CASSVDQAYNEQFF
-,TRBV6-5,-,TRBJ2-1,TGTGCCAGCAGTTACCCCGGGCCTGAGCAGTTCTTC,CASSYPGPEQFF
-,TRBV7-2,TRBD1,TRBJ2-7,TGTGCCAGCAGCGTGCGCACCGGACAGGGCCGCGAGCAGTACTTC,CASSVRTGQGREQYF
-,TRBV6-1,TRBD1,TRBJ2-3,TGTGCCAGCAGTAATCAGGGGGCAGATACGCAGTATTTT,CASSNQGADTQYF
-,TRBV10-1,TRBD2,TRBJ2-5,TGCGCCAGCATGGGACTAGCGGGAGGTAGAGAGACCCAGTACTTC,CASMGLAGGRETQYF
-,TRBV10-2,-,TRBJ1-6,TGCGCCAGCATGGCCTTTCCCTATTCACCCCTCCACTTT,CASMAFPYSPLHF
-,TRBV7-8,-,TRBJ2-1,TGTGCCAGCAGCTTATCCAAGAGCTCCTACAATGAGCAGTTCTTC,CASSLSKSSYNEQFF
-,TRBV4-3,TRBD2,TRBJ2-2,TGCGCCAGCAGCCTCCACGGGCTAGCGGGAGCGGGGGGGACGGACGGGGAGCTGTTTTTT,CASSLHGLAGAGGTDGELFF
-,TRBV7-2,-,TRBJ2-6,TGTGCCAGCAGCTCTAAGGGACATGTGAGCTCTGGGGCCAACGTCCTGACTTTC,CASSSKGHVSSGANVLTF
-,TRBV5-1,TRBD1,TRBJ1-1,TGCGCCAGCAGCTTCTGGACAGGGAGCACTGAAGCTTTCTTT,CASSFWTGSTEAFF
-,TRBV7-3,TRBD2,TRBJ2-3,TGTGCCAGCAGCCAAGGTCTCGCGGGAGGCGCTTCAGATACGCAGTATTTT,CASSQGLAGGASDTQYF
-,TRBV10-1,-,TRBJ2-1,TGCGCCAGAAGGAGCTCCTACAATGAGCAGTTCTTC,CARRSSYNEQFF
-,TRBV7-2,TRBD2,TRBJ2-1,TGTGCCAGCAGCTTAAGTATCTTGAGAACTAGCGGGAGGACTGAGCAGTTCTTC,CASSLSILRTSGRTEQFF
-,TRBV28,TRBD1,TRBJ2-7,TGTGCCAGCAGCGCCGCGGACAGGGTCTACGAGCAGTACTTC,CASSAADRVYEQYF
-,TRBV19,TRBD1,TRBJ2-5,TGTGCCAGTAGTTCGGGACAGGGCCGGGAGACCCAGTACTTC,CASSSGQGRETQYF
-,TRBV15,-,TRBJ1-5,TGTGCCACCAGCAGAGTTAGGGGAGGCAATCAGCCCCAGCATTTT,CATSRVRGGNQPQHF
-,TRBV19,-,TRBJ1-2,TGTGCCAGTAGTATCGGCCAGGGGTTTGGCTACACCTTC,CASSIGQGFGYTF
once,TRBV15,TRBD2,TRBJ2-1,TGTGCCACCAGCAGAGAACCGGGACTAGCGTTTACCAATGAGCAGTTCTTC,CATSREPGLAFTNEQFF
-,TRBV7-3,-,TRBJ2-6,TGTGCCAGCAGCCCCTCGGCAAGCTCTGGGGCCAACGTCCTGACTTTC,CASSPSASSGANVLTF
-,TRBV9,-,TRBJ2-3,TGTGCCAGCAGCGTAGAGGGGGGGAGGAGGTTCCCTTCTAGCACAGATACGCAGTATTTT,CASSVEGGRRFPSSTDTQYF
-,TRBV15,-,TRBJ2-1,TGTGCCACCAGCAGAGATGGGGGCCCCTACAATGAGCAGTTCTTC,CATSRDGGPYNEQFF
-,TRBV27,-,TRBJ2-1,TGTGCCAGCAGTTTATCGAGGCGCCTCTCCTACAATGAGCAGTTCTTC,CASSLSRRLSYNEQFF
-,TRBV7-6,TRBD2,TRBJ2-3,TGTGCCAGCAGCAAAAGGCCTAGCGGGGGAGACACAGATACGCAGTATTTT,CASSKRPSGGDTDTQYF
few,TRBV19,-,TRBJ2-1,TGTGCCAGCACTACTAGGGGCTACAATGAGCAGTTCTTC,CASTTRGYNEQFF
-,TRBV9,-,TRBJ2-3,TGTGCCAGCAGCCAGAGGTGGGGAGATACGCAGTATTTT,CASSQRWGDTQYF
-,TRBV19,TRBD2,TRBJ2-2,TGTGCCAGTAGTGTCTCGACTAGCGGGAGGACCGGGGAGCTGTTTTTT,CASSVSTSGRTGELFF
-,TRBV28,-,TRBJ2-5,TGTGCCAGCAGTTTTGGGGAGACCCAGTACTTC,CASSFGETQYF
-,TRBV6-6,-,TRBJ1-1,TGTGCCAGCAGTTCACACACCCTCCCTGAAGCTTTCTTT,CASSSHTLPEAFF
-,TRBV7-6,TRBD2,TRBJ2-3,TGTGCCAGCAGCCCTAGCGGGAGGGCATATACGCAGTATTTT,CASSPSGRAYTQYF
-,TRBV4-2,-,TRBJ2-5,TGTGCCAGCAGCTCTACAACAGGGGAGACCCAGTACTTC,CASSSTTGETQYF
-,TRBV7-9,-,TRBJ2-7,TGTGCCAGCAGCTTAGATCGGGGCGGCTACGAGCAGTACTTC,CASSLDRGGYEQYF
-,TRBV10-3,TRBD2,TRBJ2-5,TGTGCCATCGGAGCGGGAGTGAGGGAGACCCAGTACTTC,CAIGAGVRETQYF
-,TRBV5-6,TRBD1,TRBJ2-7,TGTGCCAGCAGCTCAGGGGGCACTTCCTACGAGCAGTACTTC,CASSSGGTSYEQYF
few,TRBV7-2,-,TRBJ2-2,TGTGCCAGCAGCTTAGCCAGCGGTATGGCCGGGGAGCTGTTTTTT,CASSLASGMAGELFF
-,TRBV30,TRBD2,TRBJ2-1,TGTGCCCTCAATAGCGGGGTGTACAATGAGCAGTTCTTC,CALNSGVYNEQFF
-,TRBV5-1,TRBD1,TRBJ1-2,TGCGCCAGCAGCTTTAGTCTCCGGGACAGGGGATCAGGGGGCTACACCTTC,CASSFSLRDRGSGGYTF